A selection of T cell receptor beta chains follows, all from one sample in a study of cytomegalovirus exposure and HLA in healthy donors. Libraries were prepared by immunoSEQ multiplex PCR; TCRdb keeps only in-frame clonotypes and omits some of them. The sample has around 69,000 clones, about two thirds seen once. The sequencing input was PBMCs. The source is a man aged 35 to 55 in good health and CMV-seropositive. The conserved cysteine and the conserved F or W are not part of the CDR3 here. The listing skips clone size in some rows; elsewhere it reads once, few, many or a size class.

v_gene	j_gene	abundance	CDR3aa
TRBV15	TRBJ2-2	NA	ATSRGSSGINTGELF
TRBV19	TRBJ2-1	NA	ASSPRRENEQF
TRBV5-6	TRBJ2-5	few	ASSTVGLQETQY
TRBV7-3	TRBJ2-3	NA	ASSCPGETDTQY
TRBV18	TRBJ2-5	NA	ASAQGGPQETQY
TRBV19	TRBJ1-2	few	ASSADSFYGYT
TRBV5-1	TRBJ2-1	NA	ASSSQLSGGIFYNEQF
TRBV11-2	TRBJ2-5	NA	ASSLEAGGRSTQY
TRBV4-1	TRBJ1-2	few	ASSQESGQSRYGYT
TRBV19	TRBJ2-3	NA	ASSIDRGSGSWDTQY
TRBV5-6	TRBJ1-5	NA	ASTPRDRTNQPQH
TRBV11-2	TRBJ1-1	NA	ASSLDPRAGAF
TRBV5-1	TRBJ2-1	few	ASTLPEGSSSYNEQF
TRBV5-1	TRBJ1-2	NA	ASSSRNAGAGYT
TRBV5-1	TRBJ1-3	NA	ASSDGQNSGNTIY
TRBV7-2	TRBJ2-7	few	ASTGTSEAYEQY
TRBV19	TRBJ2-5	many	ASSTSVSGVQETQY
TRBV29-1	TRBJ2-5	NA	SVVGGIGETQY
TRBV6-5	TRBJ2-2	once	ASNPGVDTGELF
TRBV28	TRBJ2-7	NA	ASSSSVYEQY
TRBV5-8	TRBJ2-7	once	ASIRRGEGSYREQY
TRBV6-5	TRBJ1-1	NA	ASSYQGNTEAF
TRBV2	TRBJ2-5	NA	ASSKRTAPGY
TRBV2	TRBJ2-5	NA	ASSDVSQETQY
TRBV29-1	TRBJ2-1	NA	SVEDRRGQEQF
TRBV6-5	TRBJ2-7	NA	ASSPTSGRIEQY
TRBV4-1	TRBJ1-2	NA	ASSVKRDYGYT
TRBV2	TRBJ1-5	NA	ASNVGASVRPQH
TRBV5-4	TRBJ2-3	NA	ASSVSRDRGTDTQY
TRBV7-2	TRBJ1-3	NA	ASSSTVNTIY